A single count supports the clone carrying this T cell receptor beta chain. V lost 0 bases and J lost 8, with 15 bases in between. This CDR3 is 15 amino acids long. From germline, CDR1 is ENHRY and CDR2 SYGVKD. These data come from a study of blood T cell repertoires in COVID-19. Study context: COVID-19 samples from acute and convalescent phases originated in the United States, Italy and Spain.

Original processing notes: For nucleated cells, counts were estimated from reference gene primer amplification. This table comes from immunoSEQ multiplex PCR, and its TCRdb copy is limited to in-frame clones, with some not included. The DNA was the basis for D and trimming; V, J and clone size are from that table. Here the sample spans approximately 150,000 clones, roughly 90% being singletons. Sequencing was performed on peripheral blood. This chain connects TRBV10-3 to TRBJ2-3; unclear D gene. The receptor comes from a woman aged 60 to 75 who had recovered from COVID-19. CDR3 DNA sequence: TGTGCCATCAGTGAGTCTGTGCCCTTCACTGGTACGCAGTATTTT. Translating gives CAISESVPFTGTQYF.